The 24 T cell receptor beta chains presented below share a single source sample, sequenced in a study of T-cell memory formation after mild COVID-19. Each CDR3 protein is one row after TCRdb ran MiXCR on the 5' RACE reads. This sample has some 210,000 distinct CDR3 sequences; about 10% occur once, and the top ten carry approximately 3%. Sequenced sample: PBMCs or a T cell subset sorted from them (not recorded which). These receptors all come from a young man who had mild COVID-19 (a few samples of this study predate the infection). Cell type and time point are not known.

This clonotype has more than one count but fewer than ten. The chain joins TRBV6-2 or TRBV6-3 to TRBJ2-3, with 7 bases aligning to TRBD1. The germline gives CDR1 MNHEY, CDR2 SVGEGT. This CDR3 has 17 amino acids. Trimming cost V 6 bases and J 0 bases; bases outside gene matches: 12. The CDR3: CASSFTPDRVSTDTQYF. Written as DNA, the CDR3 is TGTGCCAGCAGCTTCACTCCTGACAGGGTTAGCACAGATACGCAGTATTTT.

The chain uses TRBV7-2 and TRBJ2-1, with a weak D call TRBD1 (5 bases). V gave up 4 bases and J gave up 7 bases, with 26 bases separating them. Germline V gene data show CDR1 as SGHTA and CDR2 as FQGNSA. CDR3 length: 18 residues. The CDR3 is CASSSPRQGLIARNEQFF. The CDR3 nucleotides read TGTGCCAGCAGCTCCCCTAGGCAGGGTCTTATAGCTAGGAATGAGCAGTTCTTC.

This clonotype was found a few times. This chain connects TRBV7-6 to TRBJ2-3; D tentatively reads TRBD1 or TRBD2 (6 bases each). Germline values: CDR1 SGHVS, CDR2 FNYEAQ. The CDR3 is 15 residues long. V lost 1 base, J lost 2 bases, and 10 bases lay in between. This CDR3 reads CASSLGPGATDTQYF. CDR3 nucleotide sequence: TGTGCCAGCAGCTTAGGTCCGGGGGCCACAGATACGCAGTATTTT.

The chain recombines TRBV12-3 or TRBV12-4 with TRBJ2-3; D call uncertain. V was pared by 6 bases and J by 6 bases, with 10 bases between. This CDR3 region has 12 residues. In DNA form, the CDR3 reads TGTGCCAGCAGCACATCCGGCGATACGCAGTATTTT. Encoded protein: CASSTSGDTQYF.

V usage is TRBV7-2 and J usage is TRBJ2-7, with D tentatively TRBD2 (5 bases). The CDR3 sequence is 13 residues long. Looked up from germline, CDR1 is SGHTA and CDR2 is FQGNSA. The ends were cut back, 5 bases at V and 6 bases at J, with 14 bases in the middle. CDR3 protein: CASSPQPRGEQYV. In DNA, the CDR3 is TGTGCCAGCAGCCCACAACCACGGGGCGAGCAGTACGTC.

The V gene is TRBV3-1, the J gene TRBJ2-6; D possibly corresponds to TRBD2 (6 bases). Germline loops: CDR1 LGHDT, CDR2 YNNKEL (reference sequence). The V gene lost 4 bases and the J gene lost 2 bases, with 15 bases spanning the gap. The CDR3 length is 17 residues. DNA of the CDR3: TGTGCCAGCAGCCCGCGGACGGGACTGCCTGGGGCCAACGTCCTGACTTTC. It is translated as CASSPRTGLPGANVLTF.

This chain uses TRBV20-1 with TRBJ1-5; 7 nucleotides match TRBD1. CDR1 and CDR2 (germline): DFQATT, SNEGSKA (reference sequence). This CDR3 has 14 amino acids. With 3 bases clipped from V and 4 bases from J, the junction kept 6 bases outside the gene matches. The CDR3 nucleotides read TGCAGTGCTAGGGGGACAGTGATTAATCAGCCCCAGCATTTT. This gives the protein CSARGTVINQPQHF.

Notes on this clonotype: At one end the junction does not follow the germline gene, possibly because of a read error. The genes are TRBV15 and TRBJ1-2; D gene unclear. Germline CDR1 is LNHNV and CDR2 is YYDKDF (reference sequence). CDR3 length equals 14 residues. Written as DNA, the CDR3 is TGTGCCACCAGCCGAGAGACTACTAACTATGGCTACACCTTC. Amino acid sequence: CATSRETTNYGYTF.

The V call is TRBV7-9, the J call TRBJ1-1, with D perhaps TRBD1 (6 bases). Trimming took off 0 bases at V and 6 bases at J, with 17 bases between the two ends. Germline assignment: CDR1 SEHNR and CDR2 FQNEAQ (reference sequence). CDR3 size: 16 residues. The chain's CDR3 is CASSLAAGAFWAEAFF. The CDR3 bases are TGTGCCAGCAGCTTAGCCGCAGGGGCGTTTTGGGCTGAAGCTTTCTTT.

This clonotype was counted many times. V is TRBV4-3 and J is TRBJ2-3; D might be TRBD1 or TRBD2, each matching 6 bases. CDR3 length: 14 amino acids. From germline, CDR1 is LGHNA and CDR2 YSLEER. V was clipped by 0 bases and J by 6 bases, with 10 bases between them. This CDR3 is CASSQDRGPDTQYF. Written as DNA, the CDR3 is TGCGCCAGCAGCCAAGATCGGGGGCCGGATACGCAGTATTTT.

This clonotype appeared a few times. The CDR3: CASSSGTGVYNEQFF. The CDR3 DNA follows: TGTGCCAGCAGTTCCGGGACAGGGGTGTACAATGAGCAGTTCTTC. The chain couples TRBV6-2 or TRBV6-3 to TRBJ2-1; TRBD1 aligns across 10 bases. The CDR3 is 15 residues long. The V and J ends lost 4 bases and 4 bases, in that order; junction bases with no gene match: 4. Germline V gene lookup returns CDR1 MNHEY and CDR2 SVGEGT.

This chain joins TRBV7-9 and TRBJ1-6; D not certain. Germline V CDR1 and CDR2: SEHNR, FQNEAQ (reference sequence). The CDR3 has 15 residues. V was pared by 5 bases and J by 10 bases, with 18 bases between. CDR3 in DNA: TGTGCCAGCAGCCTCGGCGAGGAAGGATCGTCACCCCTCCACTTT. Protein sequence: CASSLGEEGSSPLHF.

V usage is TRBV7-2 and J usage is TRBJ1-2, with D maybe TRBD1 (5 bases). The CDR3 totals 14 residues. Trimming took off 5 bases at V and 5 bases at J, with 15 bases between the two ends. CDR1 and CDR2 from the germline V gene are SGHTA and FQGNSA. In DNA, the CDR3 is TGTGCCAGCAGCCTAACCGGGACGGTATATGGCTACACCTTC. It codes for CASSLTGTVYGYTF.

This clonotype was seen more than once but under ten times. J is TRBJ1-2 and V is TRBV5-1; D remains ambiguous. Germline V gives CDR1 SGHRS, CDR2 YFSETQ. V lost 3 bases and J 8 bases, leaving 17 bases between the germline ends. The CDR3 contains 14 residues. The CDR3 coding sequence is TGCGCCAGCAGCTCCCCTTCGTCCGTTGAAGGCTACACCTTC. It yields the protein CASSSPSSVEGYTF. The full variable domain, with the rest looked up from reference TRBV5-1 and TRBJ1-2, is KAGVTQTPRYLIKTRGQQVTLSCSPISGHRSVSWYQQTPGQGLQFLFEYFSETQRNKGNFPGRFSGRQFSNSRSEMNVSTLELGDSALYLCASSSPSSVEGYTFGSGTRLTVV.

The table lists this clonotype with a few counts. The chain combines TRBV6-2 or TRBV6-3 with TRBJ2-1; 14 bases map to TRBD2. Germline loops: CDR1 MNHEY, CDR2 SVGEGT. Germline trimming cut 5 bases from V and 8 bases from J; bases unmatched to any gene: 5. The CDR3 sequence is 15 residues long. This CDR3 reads CASSPGLAGVHEQFF. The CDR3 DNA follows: TGTGCCAGCAGTCCGGGACTAGCGGGGGTACATGAGCAGTTCTTC.

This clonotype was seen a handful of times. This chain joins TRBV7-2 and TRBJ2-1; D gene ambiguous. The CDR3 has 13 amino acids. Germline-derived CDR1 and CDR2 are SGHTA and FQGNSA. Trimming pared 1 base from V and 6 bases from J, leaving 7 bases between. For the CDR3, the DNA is TGTGCCAGCAGCTTAGTTGTCCCCAATGAGCAGTTCTTC. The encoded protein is CASSLVVPNEQFF.

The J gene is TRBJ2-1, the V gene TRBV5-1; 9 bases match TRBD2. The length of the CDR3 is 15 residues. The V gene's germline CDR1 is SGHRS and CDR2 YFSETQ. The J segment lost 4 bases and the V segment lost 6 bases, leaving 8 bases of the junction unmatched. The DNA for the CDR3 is TGCGCCAGCACCAAGGGCGGGGGGGCTTACAATGAGCAGTTCTTC. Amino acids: CASTKGGGAYNEQFF.

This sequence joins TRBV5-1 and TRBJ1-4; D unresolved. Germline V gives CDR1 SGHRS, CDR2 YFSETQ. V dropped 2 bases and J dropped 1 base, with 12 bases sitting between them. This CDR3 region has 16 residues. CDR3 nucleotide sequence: TGCGCCAGCAGCTTTATCGGGCCAAGAACTAATGAAAAACTGTTTTTT. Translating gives CASSFIGPRTNEKLFF.

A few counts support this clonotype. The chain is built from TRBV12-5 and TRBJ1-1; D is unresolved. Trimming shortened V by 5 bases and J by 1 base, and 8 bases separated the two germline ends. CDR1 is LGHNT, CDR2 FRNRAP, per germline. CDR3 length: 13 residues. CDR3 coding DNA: TGTGCTAGTGGTCCTAGGTCGAACACTGAAGCTTTCTTT. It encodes CASGPRSNTEAFF.

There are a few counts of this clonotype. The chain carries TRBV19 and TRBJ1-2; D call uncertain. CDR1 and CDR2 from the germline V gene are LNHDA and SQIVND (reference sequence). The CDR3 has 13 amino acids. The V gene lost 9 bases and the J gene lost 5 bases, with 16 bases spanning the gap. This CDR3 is CASTSGQLYGYTF. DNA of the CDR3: TGTGCCAGCACCTCCGGGCAGCTATATGGCTACACCTTC.

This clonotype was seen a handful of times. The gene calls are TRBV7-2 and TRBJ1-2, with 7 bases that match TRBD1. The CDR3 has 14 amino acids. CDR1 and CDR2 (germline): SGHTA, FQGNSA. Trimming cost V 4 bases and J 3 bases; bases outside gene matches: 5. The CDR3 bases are TGTGCCAGCAGCTCGGGTACAGGGGACTATGGCTACACCTTC. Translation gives CASSSGTGDYGYTF.

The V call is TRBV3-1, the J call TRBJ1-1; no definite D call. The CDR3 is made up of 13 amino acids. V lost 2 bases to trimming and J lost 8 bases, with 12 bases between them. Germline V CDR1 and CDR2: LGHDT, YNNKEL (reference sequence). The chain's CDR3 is CASSQRPAGEAFF. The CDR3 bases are TGTGCCAGCAGCCAAAGGCCAGCAGGCGAAGCTTTCTTT.

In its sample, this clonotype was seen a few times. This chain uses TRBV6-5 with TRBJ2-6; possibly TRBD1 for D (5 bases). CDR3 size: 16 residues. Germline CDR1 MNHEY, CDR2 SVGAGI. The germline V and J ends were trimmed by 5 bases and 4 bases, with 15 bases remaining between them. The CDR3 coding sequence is TGTGCCAGCAGTCCAAGTGTCGCAGGGGGGGCCAACGTCCTGACTTTC. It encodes CASSPSVAGGANVLTF.

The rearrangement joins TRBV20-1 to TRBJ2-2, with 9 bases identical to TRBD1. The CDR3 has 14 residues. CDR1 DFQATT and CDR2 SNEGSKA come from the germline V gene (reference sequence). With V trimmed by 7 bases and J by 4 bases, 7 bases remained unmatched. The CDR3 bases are TGCAGTGTCTTGGGACAGGGACGCACCGGGGAGCTGTTTTTT. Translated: CSVLGQGRTGELFF.